Reported below is one T cell receptor beta chain. After removal of 6 bases from V and 9 bases from J, the junction contained 7 bases not matched to a gene. CDR3 size: 15 residues. Per germline, CDR1 SGHAT and CDR2 FQNNGV. Profiling relied on immunoSEQ multiplex PCR, and the TCRdb table lists in-frame clones only, not all of them. The sample includes tens of thousands of clones, 85% of them seen just once. Time point: pretreatment peripheral blood. This record belongs to a study of PD-L1 blockade in urothelial cancer. Study details: Most patients, twenty-five of 29, were males with bladder-origin cancer. Blood samples had a median of 141,255 T cells.

The J gene is TRBJ2-1, the V gene TRBV11-2; TRBD2 aligns across 14 bases. The sequence derives from a man in his sixties with urothelial cancer. Here the sequenced sample was PBMCs, taken around atezolizumab (anti-PD-L1) treatment. The CDR3 is CASRRLAGGRGEQFF. The CDR3 DNA reads TGTGCCAGCAGACGACTAGCGGGGGGGAGGGGTGAGCAGTTCTTC.